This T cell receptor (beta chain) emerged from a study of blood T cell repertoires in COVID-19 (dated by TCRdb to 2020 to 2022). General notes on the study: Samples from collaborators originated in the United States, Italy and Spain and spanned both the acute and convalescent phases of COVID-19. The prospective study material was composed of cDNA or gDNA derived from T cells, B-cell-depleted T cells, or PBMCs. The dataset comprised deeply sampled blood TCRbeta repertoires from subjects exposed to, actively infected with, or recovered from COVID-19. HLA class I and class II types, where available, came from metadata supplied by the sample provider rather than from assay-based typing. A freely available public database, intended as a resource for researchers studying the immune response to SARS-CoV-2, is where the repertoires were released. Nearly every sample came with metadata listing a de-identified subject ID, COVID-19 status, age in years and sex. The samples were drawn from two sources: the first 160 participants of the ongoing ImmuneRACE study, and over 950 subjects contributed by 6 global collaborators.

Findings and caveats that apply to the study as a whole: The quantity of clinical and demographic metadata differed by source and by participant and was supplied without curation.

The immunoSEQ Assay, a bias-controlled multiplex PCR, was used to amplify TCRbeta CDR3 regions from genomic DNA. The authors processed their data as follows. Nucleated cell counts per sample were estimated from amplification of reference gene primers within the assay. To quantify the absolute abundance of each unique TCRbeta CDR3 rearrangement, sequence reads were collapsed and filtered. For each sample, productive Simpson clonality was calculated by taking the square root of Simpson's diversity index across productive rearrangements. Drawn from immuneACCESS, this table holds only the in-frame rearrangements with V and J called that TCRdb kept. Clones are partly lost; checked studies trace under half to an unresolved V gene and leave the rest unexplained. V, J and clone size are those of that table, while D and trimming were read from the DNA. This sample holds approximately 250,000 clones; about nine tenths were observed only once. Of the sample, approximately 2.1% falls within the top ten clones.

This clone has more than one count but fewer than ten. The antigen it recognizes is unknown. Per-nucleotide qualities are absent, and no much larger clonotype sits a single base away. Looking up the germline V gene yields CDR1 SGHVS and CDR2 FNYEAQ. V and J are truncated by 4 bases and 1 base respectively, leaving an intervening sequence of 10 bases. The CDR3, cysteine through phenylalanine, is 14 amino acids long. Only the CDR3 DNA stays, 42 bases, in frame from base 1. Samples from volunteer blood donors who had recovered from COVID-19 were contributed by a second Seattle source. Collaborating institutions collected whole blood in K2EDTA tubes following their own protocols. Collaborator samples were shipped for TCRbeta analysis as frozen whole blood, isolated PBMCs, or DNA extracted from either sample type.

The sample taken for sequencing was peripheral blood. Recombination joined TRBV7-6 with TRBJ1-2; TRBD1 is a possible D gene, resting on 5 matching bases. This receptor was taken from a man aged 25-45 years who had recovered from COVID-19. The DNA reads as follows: TGTGCCAGCAGCTCCGGGGGGTATAACTATGGCTACACCTTC. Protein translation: CASSSGGYNYGYTF.